Listed below are T cell receptor beta chains from one sample, sequenced in a study of blood T cells in healthy people across ages. TCRdb re-called the 5' RACE reads with MiXCR, one entry per CDR3 protein. The table has roughly 800,000 distinct CDR3 sequences, approximately 25% seen once. These data also featured in a second study, about T cells of mothers and their children.

Sequenced material: blood. The origin of the receptors is a boy aged 5-17 years in good health. The CDR3 runs from the conserved cysteine through the conserved F or W. Fields, in order: CDR3 DNA, CDR3 protein, V gene, J gene, D gene, clone size. D genes are given only for firm matches. Some rows mark clone size as missing; the rest say once, few, many or name a class of expanded clone.

CDR3 DNA: TGCAGCGTTGGGACCACTAGCGGGAGGGCCACCGGGGAGCTGTTTTTT
CDR3 protein: CSVGTTSGRATGELFF
V gene: TRBV29-1
J gene: TRBJ2-2
D gene: TRBD2
clone size: few

CDR3 DNA: TGTGCCAGCAGCGAGGGATCCAATGAGCAGTTCTTC
CDR3 protein: CASSEGSNEQFF
V gene: TRBV9
J gene: TRBJ2-1
D gene: NA
clone size: NA

CDR3 DNA: TGTGCCAGCAGCCCCCGGGTTTGGTGGGAGACCCAGTACTTC
CDR3 protein: CASSPRVWWETQYF
V gene: TRBV7-2
J gene: TRBJ2-5
D gene: NA
clone size: many

CDR3 DNA: TGCAGTGCAAAGATCTTGGGGGAATCCTACGAGCAGTACTTC
CDR3 protein: CSAKILGESYEQYF
V gene: TRBV20-1
J gene: TRBJ2-7
D gene: NA
clone size: NA

CDR3 DNA: TGCAGTGCTAGAGACGATAGCGGGAACAAGGGGGATACGCAGTATTTT
CDR3 protein: CSARDDSGNKGDTQYF
V gene: TRBV20-1
J gene: TRBJ2-3
D gene: TRBD2
clone size: NA

CDR3 DNA: TGTGCCACCAGCAGAGATACTGTCCAAGAGACCCAGTACTTC
CDR3 protein: CATSRDTVQETQYF
V gene: TRBV15
J gene: TRBJ2-5
D gene: NA
clone size: NA

CDR3 DNA: TGCGCCAGCAGCCAAGATACGGGACATTTCGAGCAGTACTTC
CDR3 protein: CASSQDTGHFEQYF
V gene: TRBV4-3
J gene: TRBJ2-7
D gene: NA
clone size: few

CDR3 DNA: TGCACCAGCAGCCCGGACGGGTCCTACGAGCAGTACTTC
CDR3 protein: CTSSPDGSYEQYF
V gene: TRBV5-1
J gene: TRBJ2-7
D gene: NA
clone size: NA

CDR3 DNA: TGTGCCAGCTCACAGACCAGGGGCAGCTCCTACAATGAGCAGTTCTTC
CDR3 protein: CASSQTRGSSYNEQFF
V gene: TRBV18
J gene: TRBJ2-1
D gene: NA
clone size: NA

CDR3 DNA: TGTGCCAGCAGCCCCGCGGGGGCGGGAGTCTGGAATGAGCAGTTCTTC
CDR3 protein: CASSPAGAGVWNEQFF
V gene: TRBV7-9
J gene: TRBJ2-1
D gene: NA
clone size: NA

CDR3 DNA: TGTGCCAGCAGCGTCCGGGCAGGGGCCCGGGAGCTGTTTTTT
CDR3 protein: CASSVRAGARELFF
V gene: TRBV9
J gene: TRBJ2-2
D gene: NA
clone size: NA

CDR3 DNA: TGTGCCAGCAGCGTAGAACACTTCTATGGCTACACCTTC
CDR3 protein: CASSVEHFYGYTF
V gene: TRBV9
J gene: TRBJ1-2
D gene: NA
clone size: NA

CDR3 DNA: TGTGCCAGCAGCTATAGGGGGACAGGTATGAACACTGAAGCTTTCTTT
CDR3 protein: CASSYRGTGMNTEAFF
V gene: TRBV12-3/TRBV12-4
J gene: TRBJ1-1
D gene: TRBD1
clone size: NA

CDR3 DNA: TGTGCCAGCAGTTACGGTTCGGGGCTGATCTCAGATACGCAGTATTTT
CDR3 protein: CASSYGSGLISDTQYF
V gene: TRBV6-5
J gene: TRBJ2-3
D gene: NA
clone size: few

CDR3 DNA: TGTGCCAGCGGGCTGGTTCAGACCCAGTACTTC
CDR3 protein: CASGLVQTQYF
V gene: TRBV2
J gene: TRBJ2-5
D gene: NA
clone size: NA

CDR3 DNA: TGTGCCAGCAGTTTAGGTATCAGGGATTATACGCAGTATTTT
CDR3 protein: CASSLGIRDYTQYF
V gene: TRBV12-3/TRBV12-4
J gene: TRBJ2-3
D gene: NA
clone size: NA

CDR3 DNA: TGCGCCAGCAGCTTGGACGGGGGAGTAACCTACGAGCAGTACTTC
CDR3 protein: CASSLDGGVTYEQYF
V gene: TRBV5-1
J gene: TRBJ2-7
D gene: NA
clone size: few

CDR3 DNA: TGCAGCGCGAGTAACACTGAAGCTTTCTTT
CDR3 protein: CSASNTEAFF
V gene: TRBV29-1
J gene: TRBJ1-1
D gene: NA
clone size: NA

CDR3 DNA: TGTGCCAGCAGATTCCTGGGCGGGAGGTCTTACAATGAGCAGTTCTTC
CDR3 protein: CASRFLGGRSYNEQFF
V gene: TRBV12-3/TRBV12-4
J gene: TRBJ2-1
D gene: TRBD2
clone size: NA

CDR3 DNA: TGCGCCAGCAGCAACCAGGACAGATCCACAGATACGCAGTATTTT
CDR3 protein: CASSNQDRSTDTQYF
V gene: TRBV5-1
J gene: TRBJ2-3
D gene: NA
clone size: few

CDR3 DNA: TGTGCCAGCAGCACTGACAGGGGGAGGACAGATACGCAGTATTTT
CDR3 protein: CASSTDRGRTDTQYF
V gene: TRBV27
J gene: TRBJ2-3
D gene: TRBD1
clone size: NA

CDR3 DNA: TGTGCTAGTGGTTTGGAGGGTAATGAGCAGTTCTTC
CDR3 protein: CASGLEGNEQFF
V gene: TRBV12-5
J gene: TRBJ2-1
D gene: NA
clone size: NA